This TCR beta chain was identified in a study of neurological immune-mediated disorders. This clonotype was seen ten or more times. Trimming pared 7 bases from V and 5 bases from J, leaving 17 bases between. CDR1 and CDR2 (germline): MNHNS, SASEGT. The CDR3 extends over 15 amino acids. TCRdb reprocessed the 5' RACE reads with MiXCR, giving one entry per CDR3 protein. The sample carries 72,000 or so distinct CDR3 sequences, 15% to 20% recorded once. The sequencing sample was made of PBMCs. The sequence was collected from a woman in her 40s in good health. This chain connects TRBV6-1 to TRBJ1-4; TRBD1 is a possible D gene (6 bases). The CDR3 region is CASNYEGQFNEKLFF. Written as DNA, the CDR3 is TGTGCCAGCAATTACGAAGGACAGTTCAATGAAAAACTGTTTTTT.